Listed below are T cell receptor beta chains from one sample, sequenced in a study of siplizumab effects on memory and regulatory T cells. Produced via immunoSEQ multiplex PCR; TCRdb's table is partial and in-frame only. The sample has roughly 100,000 clones; about 90% are singletons. Sequencing used non-Treg CD4+ T cells sorted from blood. The receptor set was obtained from a human donor in good health. CDR3s include the opening cysteine and the closing phenylalanine or tryptophan. A D gene is named only where the DNA matches it firmly. Part of the rows lack a size; the others show once, few, many or a class for expanded clones.

TRBV28,.,TRBJ1-5,.,TGTGCCAGCAGTTTACTCCGGGACGTCAATCAGCCCCAGCATTTT,CASSLLRDVNQPQHF
TRBV30,.,TRBJ2-1,.,TGTGCCTGGAGTCCTGCAAACGGATACAATGAGCAGTTCTTC,CAWSPANGYNEQFF
TRBV19,TRBD2,TRBJ2-3,.,TGTGCCAGCCGGCGGGAGGGGGCAGTTGACACAGATACGCAGTATTTT,CASRREGAVDTDTQYF
TRBV19,TRBD2,TRBJ2-2,once,TGTGCCAGTAAGGGTACTAGCGGGAGGGCGAGCGGGGAGCTGTTTTTT,CASKGTSGRASGELFF
TRBV5-1,.,TRBJ1-4,.,TGCGCCAGCAGCAAGGGGTCTGGTGAAAAACTGTTTTTT,CASSKGSGEKLFF
TRBV5-1,.,TRBJ1-4,.,TGCGCCAGCAGCTTAGGGGGGAGCAAAATTGCAACTAATGAAAAACTGTTTTTT,CASSLGGSKIATNEKLFF
TRBV9,.,TRBJ2-6,.,TGTGCCAGCAGCGTGCCGTCTGGGGCCAACGTCCTGACTTTC,CASSVPSGANVLTF
TRBV7-9,TRBD2,TRBJ2-2,.,TGTGCCAGCAGCTCTTCTTTTAGCGGGAGGGCCGCCGGGGAGCTGTTTTTT,CASSSSFSGRAAGELFF
TRBV6-1,TRBD2,TRBJ2-3,.,TGTGCCAGCAGTGCCAATAGCGGGTCCCAGGGATTCACAGATACGCAGTATTTT,CASSANSGSQGFTDTQYF
TRBV6-5,.,TRBJ2-7,.,TGTGCCAGCAGCCGACAGGACTACGAGCAGTACTTC,CASSRQDYEQYF
TRBV11-2,TRBD1,TRBJ2-7,once,TGTGCCAGCAGCAGAATACAGGGGGCGATGTACGAGCAGTACTTC,CASSRIQGAMYEQYF
TRBV15,.,TRBJ2-5,.,TGTGCCACCAGCAGGACCGGACAGACTCAAGAGACCCAGTACTTC,CATSRTGQTQETQYF
TRBV28,TRBD1,TRBJ1-1,.,TGTGCCAGCAGCCCAGGGACAGGGAGGATGAACACTGAAGCTTTCTTT,CASSPGTGRMNTEAFF
TRBV29-1,.,TRBJ1-1,.,TGCAGCGAAGGGACGGCTGAAGCTTTCTTT,CSEGTAEAFF
TRBV29-1,.,TRBJ2-7,.,TGCAGCGTTGGCAGGGATCAATTCTCCTACGAGCAGTACTTC,CSVGRDQFSYEQYF
TRBV2,.,TRBJ2-2,once,TGTGCCAGCAGCGACAGGTCCTACACCGGGGAGCTGTTTTTT,CASSDRSYTGELFF
TRBV9,TRBD2,TRBJ2-7,.,TGTGCCAGCGGCGGGCTAGCGGGCTCCTACGAGCAGTACTTC,CASGGLAGSYEQYF
TRBV19,.,TRBJ1-5,.,TGTGCCAGTAGTATCCCCCATCAGCCCCAGCATTTT,CASSIPHQPQHF
TRBV4-3,TRBD1,TRBJ1-4,.,TGCGCCAGCAGCCCTAATGTAGGGACAGCTTATGAAAAACTGTTTTTT,CASSPNVGTAYEKLFF
TRBV4-1,.,TRBJ2-5,.,TGCGCCAGCAGCCATGACGGAATCCAAGAGACCCAGTACTTC,CASSHDGIQETQYF
TRBV19,.,TRBJ1-5,.,TGTGCCAGTAGTATCGGCAGTAGCAATCAGCCCCAGCATTTT,CASSIGSSNQPQHF
TRBV9,.,TRBJ2-7,.,TGTGCCAGCAGCCCCCGGTCAGGGGAACTCTACGAGCAGTACTTC,CASSPRSGELYEQYF
TRBV6-6,.,TRBJ2-1,.,TGTGCCAGCAAGCCAAAGTCTGGGCCACAGTTCTTC,CASKPKSGPQFF
TRBV14,.,TRBJ2-1,.,TGTGCCAGCAGCCAAATGGGTAAAAGTGAGCAGTTCTTC,CASSQMGKSEQFF
TRBV7-8,TRBD1,TRBJ1-2,.,TGTGCCAGCAGCTTAGCAGGGGGCGACTATGGCTACACCTTC,CASSLAGGDYGYTF
TRBV5-1,.,TRBJ2-5,.,TGCGCCAGCAGCTTGGGTGGGGCGGGGCGGGAGACCCAGTACTTC,CASSLGGAGRETQYF
TRBV10-3,TRBD1,TRBJ2-2,.,TGTGCCATCAGTGAGACAGGGGGCTTTACCGGGGAGCTGTTTTTT,CAISETGGFTGELFF
TRBV5-4,.,TRBJ2-7,.,TGTGCCAGCAGCCCAACCGGACACCTCCACGAGCAGTACTTC,CASSPTGHLHEQYF
TRBV2,TRBD2,TRBJ2-3,once,TGTGCCAGCAGTGATGCGACTAGCGCAGATACGCAGTATTTT,CASSDATSADTQYF
TRBV13,TRBD2,TRBJ2-3,.,TGTGCCAGCAGCCGGACTAGCGACACAGATACGCAGTATTTT,CASSRTSDTDTQYF
TRBV5-1,TRBD2,TRBJ2-1,.,TGCGCCAGCAGCTTGGCCCCTAGCGGGAGGGCCTACAATGAGCAGTTCTTC,CASSLAPSGRAYNEQFF
TRBV19,.,TRBJ2-2,.,TGTGCCAGTAGTACCGACAGGATAGGGACCGGGGAGCTGTTTTTT,CASSTDRIGTGELFF
TRBV6-1,TRBD1,TRBJ2-7,once,TGTGCCAGTCGGACAGGGTTGTACGAGCAGTACTTC,CASRTGLYEQYF
TRBV5-4,.,TRBJ2-7,once,TGTGCCAGCAGCCCCTCCTTTTCCAACGAGCAGTACTTC,CASSPSFSNEQYF
TRBV4-1,TRBD1,TRBJ2-3,.,TGCGCCAGCAGCCCAGGGACAGGGGCAAGGGTTACAGATACGCAGTATTTT,CASSPGTGARVTDTQYF
TRBV5-1,TRBD2,TRBJ2-3,.,TGCGCCAGCAGCCCCGGGAGGGGGACAGATACGCAGTATTTT,CASSPGRGTDTQYF
TRBV28,.,TRBJ1-1,.,TGTGCCAGCAGACGGGACCCCCGGGGGACTGAAGCTTTCTTT,CASRRDPRGTEAFF
TRBV28,TRBD1,TRBJ1-5,.,TGTGCCACAAAAAGGGACAGAACGGGCAATCAGCCCCAGCATTTT,CATKRDRTGNQPQHF
TRBV13,.,TRBJ2-7,.,TGTGCCAGCACCCATTCCAGCGGCTACGAGCAGTACTTC,CASTHSSGYEQYF
TRBV9,.,TRBJ2-5,.,TGTGCCAGCAGCGTAGCGGTCGGAGAGGGAGAGACCCAGTACTTC,CASSVAVGEGETQYF
TRBV19,.,TRBJ2-5,.,TGTGCCAGTAGTATAGGAGCGTGGGCAGGGACGGAGACCCAGTACTTC,CASSIGAWAGTETQYF
TRBV28,.,TRBJ1-3,.,TGTGCCAGCAGTTTATCGTCCCCGAGTACTGGAAACACCATATATTTT,CASSLSSPSTGNTIYF
TRBV2,.,TRBJ1-5,.,TGTGCCAGCAGACGGGACAGCAATCAGCCCCAGCATTTT,CASRRDSNQPQHF
TRBV29-1,.,TRBJ2-2,.,TGCAGCGTTGAACAGACTATCACCGGGGAGCTGTTTTTT,CSVEQTITGELFF
TRBV30,.,TRBJ2-7,.,TGTGCCTGGAGTGTACGGCGGTTGTCCTACGAGCAGTACTTC,CAWSVRRLSYEQYF
TRBV5-4,TRBD1,TRBJ2-5,.,TGTGCCAGCACCACCACAGGGGGCGAAGAGACCCAGTACTTC,CASTTTGGEETQYF
TRBV6-5,.,TRBJ1-1,.,TGTGCCAGCGGAAGGGGGAACACTGAAGCTTTCTTT,CASGRGNTEAFF
TRBV19,.,TRBJ2-7,.,TGTGCCAGTAGTACTCGGCAGGGCGGCTCCTACGAGCAGTACTTC,CASSTRQGGSYEQYF
TRBV5-1,.,TRBJ2-1,.,TGCGCCAGCAGCTTGGCCTTTGGGAGGGGGCGAGGGAATGAGCAGTTCTTC,CASSLAFGRGRGNEQFF
TRBV4-1,.,TRBJ1-5,.,TGCGCCAGCAGCCAAGGGGGGCTCGAGACCCAGCATTTT,CASSQGGLETQHF
TRBV4-3,TRBD2,TRBJ2-3,.,TGCGCCAGCAGCCAGACTAGCGGGAGTACAGATACGCAGTATTTT,CASSQTSGSTDTQYF
TRBV18,.,TRBJ2-7,.,TGTGCCAGCTCAGGCCGGTATCCTAGCTCCTACGAGCAGTACTTC,CASSGRYPSSYEQYF
TRBV4-2,.,TRBJ1-3,.,TGTGCCAGCAGCCAAGAGGACGATCGGGGCACCATATATTTT,CASSQEDDRGTIYF
TRBV7-8,TRBD2,TRBJ2-7,.,TGTGCCAGCAGCTTAGGAGGGACTAGCGGGATTGACTACGAGCAGTACTTC,CASSLGGTSGIDYEQYF